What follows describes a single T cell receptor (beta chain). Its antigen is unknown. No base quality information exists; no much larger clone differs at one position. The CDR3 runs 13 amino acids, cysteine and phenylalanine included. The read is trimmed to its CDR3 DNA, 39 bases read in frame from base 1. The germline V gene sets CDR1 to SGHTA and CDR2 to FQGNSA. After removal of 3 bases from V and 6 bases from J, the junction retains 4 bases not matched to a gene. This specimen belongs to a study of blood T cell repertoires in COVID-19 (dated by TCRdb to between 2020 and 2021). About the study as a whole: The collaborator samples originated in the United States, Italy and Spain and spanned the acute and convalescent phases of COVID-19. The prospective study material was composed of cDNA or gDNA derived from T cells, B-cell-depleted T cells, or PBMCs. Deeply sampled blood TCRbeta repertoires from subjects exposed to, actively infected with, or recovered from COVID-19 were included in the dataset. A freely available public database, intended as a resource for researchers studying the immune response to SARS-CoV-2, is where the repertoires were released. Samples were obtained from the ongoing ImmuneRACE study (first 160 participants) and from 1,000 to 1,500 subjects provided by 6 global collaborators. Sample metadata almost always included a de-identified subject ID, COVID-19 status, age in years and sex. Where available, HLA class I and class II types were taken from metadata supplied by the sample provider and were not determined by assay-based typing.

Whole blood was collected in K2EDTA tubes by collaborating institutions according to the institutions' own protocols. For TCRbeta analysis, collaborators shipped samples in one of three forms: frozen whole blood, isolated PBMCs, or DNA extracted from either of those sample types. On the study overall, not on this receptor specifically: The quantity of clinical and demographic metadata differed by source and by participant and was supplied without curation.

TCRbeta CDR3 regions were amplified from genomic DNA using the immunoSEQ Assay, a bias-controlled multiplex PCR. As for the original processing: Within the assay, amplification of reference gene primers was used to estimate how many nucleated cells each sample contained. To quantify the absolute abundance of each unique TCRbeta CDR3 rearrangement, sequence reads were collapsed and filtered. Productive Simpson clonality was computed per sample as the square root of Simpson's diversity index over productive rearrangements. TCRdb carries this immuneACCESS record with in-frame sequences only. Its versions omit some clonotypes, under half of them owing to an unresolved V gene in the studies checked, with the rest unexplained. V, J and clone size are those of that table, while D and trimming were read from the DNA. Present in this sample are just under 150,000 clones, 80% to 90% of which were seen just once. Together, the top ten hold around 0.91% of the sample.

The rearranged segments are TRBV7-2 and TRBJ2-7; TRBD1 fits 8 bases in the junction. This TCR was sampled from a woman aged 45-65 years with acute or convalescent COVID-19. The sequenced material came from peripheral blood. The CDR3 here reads CASSFLQGGEQYF. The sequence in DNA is TGTGCCAGCAGCTTCCTACAGGGGGGCGAGCAGTACTTC.